The TCR beta chain described here comes from a study of T cell responses to AZD1222 COVID-19 vaccine. TCRdb's table, derived via immunoSEQ multiplex PCR, lists solely in-frame clones and lacks some. The sample records roughly 130,000 clones, roughly 88% being singletons. Per germline, CDR1 SGHRS and CDR2 YFSETQ. With 4 bases removed from V and 4 bases from J, the gap between germline ends came to 12 bases. There are 13 residues in the CDR3. As to this clone: No antigen is known for it.

General observations from the study: Donors in the cohort were predominantly white British and more often female, and clonal diversity was possibly underestimated.

The starting material was peripheral blood, obtained on day 0 of AZD1222 vaccination. J is TRBJ2-7 and V is TRBV5-1; no reliable D call. The clonotype originates from an adult in good health. The CDR3 loop reads CASSPTLGYEQYF. The DNA of the CDR3 is TGCGCCAGCAGCCCGACCTTAGGGTACGAGCAGTACTTC.